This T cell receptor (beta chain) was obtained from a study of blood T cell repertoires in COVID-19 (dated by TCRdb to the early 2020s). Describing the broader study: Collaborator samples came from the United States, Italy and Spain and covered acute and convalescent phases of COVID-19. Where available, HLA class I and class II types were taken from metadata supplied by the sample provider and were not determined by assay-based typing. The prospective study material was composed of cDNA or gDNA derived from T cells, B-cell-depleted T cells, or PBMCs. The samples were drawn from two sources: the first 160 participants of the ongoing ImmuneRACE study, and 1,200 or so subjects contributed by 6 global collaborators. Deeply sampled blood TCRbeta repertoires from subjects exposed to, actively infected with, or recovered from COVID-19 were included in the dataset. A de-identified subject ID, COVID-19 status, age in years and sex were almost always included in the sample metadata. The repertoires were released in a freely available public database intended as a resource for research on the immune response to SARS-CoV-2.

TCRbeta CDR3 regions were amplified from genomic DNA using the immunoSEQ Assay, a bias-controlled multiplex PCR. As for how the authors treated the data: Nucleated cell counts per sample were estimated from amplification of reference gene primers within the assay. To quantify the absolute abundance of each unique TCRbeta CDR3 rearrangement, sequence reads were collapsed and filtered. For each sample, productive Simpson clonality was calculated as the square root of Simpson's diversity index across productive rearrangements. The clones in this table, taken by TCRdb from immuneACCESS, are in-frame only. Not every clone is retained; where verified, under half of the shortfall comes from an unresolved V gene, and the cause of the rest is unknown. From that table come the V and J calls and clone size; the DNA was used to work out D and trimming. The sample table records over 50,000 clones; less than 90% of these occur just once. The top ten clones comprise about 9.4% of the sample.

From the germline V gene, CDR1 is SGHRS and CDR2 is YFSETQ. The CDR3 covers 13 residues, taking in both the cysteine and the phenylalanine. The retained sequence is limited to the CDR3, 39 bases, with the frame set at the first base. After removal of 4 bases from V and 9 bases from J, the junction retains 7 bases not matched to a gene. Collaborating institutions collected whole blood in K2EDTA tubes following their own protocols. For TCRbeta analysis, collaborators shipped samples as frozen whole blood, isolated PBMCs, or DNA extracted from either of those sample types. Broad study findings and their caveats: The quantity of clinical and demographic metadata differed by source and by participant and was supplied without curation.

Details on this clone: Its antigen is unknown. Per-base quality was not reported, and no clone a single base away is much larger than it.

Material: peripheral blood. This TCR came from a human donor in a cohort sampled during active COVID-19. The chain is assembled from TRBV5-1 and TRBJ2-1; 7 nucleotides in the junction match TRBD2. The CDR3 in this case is CASSVGTGGEQFF. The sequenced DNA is TGCGCCAGCAGCGTAGGAACGGGAGGTGAGCAGTTCTTC.